The 6 T cell receptor beta chains below all came from one sample that was sequenced in a study of T cell responses to AZD1222 COVID-19 vaccine (dated by TCRdb to the early 2020s). The sample's time point, from its label and the paper: about 28 days (+/-7) after the second vaccine dose. To prepare the library, the immunoSEQ multiplex PCR assay was applied. The table was pulled from immuneACCESS by TCRdb, which kept in-frame rearrangements only. Such tables lose some clones; where checked, under half of the loss comes from unresolved V genes, and the rest has no known cause. Within this sample are about 180,000 clones, with roughly 94% of them counted one time only. The ten largest clonotypes hold 1.5% to 2% of the sample. This specimen was peripheral blood, taken 28 days after the second AZD1222 dose. Source of these receptors: an adult who received the AZD1222 COVID-19 vaccine.

As regards this clone: Sequence at one end of the junction differs from germline and may be a read error. Other DNA sequences in the same sample also yield this CDR3. V is TRBV27 and J is TRBJ1-1; perhaps TRBD1 as D (6 bases). CDR1 is MNHEY, CDR2 SMNVEV, per germline (reference sequence). The CDR3 length is 16 residues. CDR3 in DNA: TGTGCCAGCAGTTCCAGGGTTAGGGGGACGAACACCGAAGCTTTCTTT. It is translated as CASSSRVRGTNTEAFF.

The chain has TRBV28 and TRBJ1-1; 11 bases fit TRBD1. The CDR3 length is 16 residues. V was clipped by 5 bases and J by 5 bases; unmatched bases: 10. Germline V gene sequence: CDR1 MDHEN, CDR2 SYDVKM. The CDR3 protein is CASSPQSGQGATEAFF. In DNA form, the CDR3 reads TGTGCCAGCAGTCCACAATCTGGACAGGGGGCAACTGAAGCTTTCTTT.

The sample holds one count of this clone. The gene calls are TRBV7-6 and TRBJ2-1; 15 bases match TRBD2. The length of the CDR3 is 19 residues. Germline V lookup: CDR1 SGHVS, CDR2 FNYEAQ. V shed 1 base, J shed 1 base, and the junction held 5 bases outside the gene matches. The CDR3 region is CASSLGTSGGAGSYNEQFF. Here the CDR3 DNA reads TGTGCCAGCAGCTTAGGGACTAGCGGGGGGGCCGGATCCTACAATGAGCAGTTCTTC.

This chain joins TRBV30 and TRBJ2-7; D unresolved. With 7 bases removed from V and 3 bases from J, the gap between germline ends came to 13 bases. CDR3 length: 12 amino acids. Germline CDR1 GTSNPN, CDR2 SVGIG (reference sequence). The CDR3 sequence: CAFQQKSYEQYF. For the CDR3, the DNA is TGTGCCTTCCAACAGAAAAGCTACGAGCAGTACTTC.

The rearrangement uses TRBV11-2 and TRBJ2-3, with no clear D. Germline CDR1 is SGHAT and CDR2 is FQNNGV. The CDR3 totals 13 residues. V shed 5 bases and J shed 0 bases, with 6 bases lying between them. This CDR3 is CASSAASTDTQYF. CDR3 DNA sequence: TGTGCCAGCAGCGCGGCTAGCACAGATACGCAGTATTTT.

This rearrangement joins TRBV12-3 or TRBV12-4 to TRBJ2-6; D remains unclear. Trimming removed 3 bases at V and 4 bases at J, with 4 bases between. The CDR3 spans 13 residues. The CDR3 DNA reads TGTGCCAGCAGTTTTACCGGGGCCAACGTCCTGACTTTC. It encodes CASSFTGANVLTF.